The clone carrying this T cell receptor (beta chain) was recorded many times. Documented time point: before trial treatment. The donors' treatment consisted of nivolumab, ipilimumab, aspirin, low-dose cyclophosphamide and low-dose radiotherapy. Primers used for first-strand cDNA, a TRAV- and TRBV-specific set, covered both alpha and beta chains. TCRs underwent 15 to 25 PCR cycles of amplification with a constant-region primer and V-primer adapter. One entry per CDR3 protein, called by TCRdb with MiXCR from the reads. The table lists tens of thousands of distinct CDR3 sequences, 18% of them singletons. This sample stems from a study of low-dose radiotherapy and immunotherapy resistance in tumors. Study-wide background: Intravenous cyclophosphamide at 200 mg/m2 preceded radiation and immunotherapy by one day, every two weeks.

Trimming took off 5 bases at V and 1 base at J, with 5 bases between the two ends. The germline gives CDR1 DFQATT, CDR2 SNEGSKA (reference sequence). The CDR3 sequence is 11 residues long. This chain joins TRBV20-1 and TRBJ2-5; D is undetermined. This specimen consisted of PBMCs, obtained before treatment. The sequence derives from a male donor with prostate cancer. The CDR3 region is CSAPSQETQYF. CDR3 coding DNA: TGCAGTGCTCCCAGCCAAGAGACCCAGTACTTC.